Reported below is one T cell receptor beta chain. Its antigen is currently unknown. Thyroid surgery was performed in patients who had received no treatment beforehand. V gave up 1 base and J gave up 0 bases, with 4 bases separating them. The CDR3 runs 13 residues. The V gene's germline CDR1 is SGHRS and CDR2 YFSETQ. This sample is part of a study of metastatic and nonmetastatic thyroid tumors. The wider study: Across peripheral blood and tumor or nodule tissue samples taken from malignant and benign thyroid patients, the repertoires were compared with one another. Points from the study as a whole: In blood and tumor, TCR beta diversity was reportedly significantly higher in malignant thyroid tumors than in benign nodules.

Using MiXCR, TCRdb re-called clones from the PCR reads. The sample carries 15,000 to 20,000 clones, about 22% recorded once. The chain carries TRBV5-1 and TRBJ1-1; D unresolved. The source is a female donor with papillary thyroid cancer or a benign thyroid nodule (not recorded which). Some clones in this sample may be carry-over from other donors' samples. Input material: adjacent normal tissue. CDR3: CASSLTVNTEAFF. The CDR3 coding sequence is TGCGCCAGCAGCTTGACAGTGAACACTGAAGCTTTCTTT.